These T cell receptor beta chains were read from a single sample in a study of a mutant IDH1 vaccine in newly diagnosed glioma. Their recognized antigens are unknown. Generated by immunoSEQ multiplex PCR, the TCRdb table keeps only in-frame clones and is missing some. Of about 72,000 clones detected, almost 85% appear once; the ten largest clones hold approximately 12%. Sequenced material: PBMCs, taken from a glioma patient whose treatment included an IDH1 peptide vaccine. The origin of the receptors is a young man with glioma. CDR3s include the opening cysteine and the closing phenylalanine or tryptophan. Each record gives: clone size, D gene, J gene, V gene, CDR3 protein, CDR3 DNA. A D gene is named only where the DNA matches it firmly. The size entry is marked missing in some rows and otherwise reads once, few, many or a size class.

.,.,TRBJ1-1,TRBV15,CATSRDGIKTEAFF,TGTGCCACCAGCAGGGACGGGATCAAAACTGAAGCTTTCTTT
.,TRBD2,TRBJ2-7,TRBV11-2,CATRLAGDYEQYF,TGTGCTACGAGGCTAGCGGGGGACTACGAGCAGTACTTC
.,.,TRBJ2-5,TRBV29-1,CSVETVWGQETQYF,TGCAGCGTTGAAACTGTATGGGGGCAAGAGACCCAGTACTTC
.,.,TRBJ1-3,TRBV6-1,CASSARGARKGNTIYF,TGTGCCAGCAGTGCCAGGGGAGCCAGAAAAGGAAACACCATATATTTT
once,TRBD1,TRBJ2-3,TRBV7-2,CASSLARGRDTQYF,TGTGCCAGCAGCTTAGCGAGGGGGCGAGATACGCAGTATTTT
.,.,TRBJ1-1,TRBV6-1,CASWMNTEAFF,TGTGCCAGCTGGATGAACACTGAAGCTTTCTTT
.,.,TRBJ2-1,TRBV7-9,CASSQTNYNEQFF,TGTGCCAGCAGCCAAACTAATTACAATGAGCAGTTCTTC
.,.,TRBJ2-1,TRBV5-6,CASSLEPGMRYNEQFF,TGTGCCAGCAGCTTGGAACCGGGGATGAGGTACAATGAGCAGTTCTTC
.,.,TRBJ1-4,TRBV7-2,CASRPTGLPNEKLFF,TGTGCCAGCCGACCTACCGGCCTCCCTAATGAAAAACTGTTTTTT
.,.,TRBJ1-2,TRBV6-5,CASTNSHNYGYTF,TGTGCCAGCACAAACAGTCATAACTATGGCTACACCTTC
.,.,TRBJ2-3,TRBV2,CASTRSLTDTQYF,TGTGCCAGCACCCGTTCTCTCACAGATACGCAGTATTTT
.,.,TRBJ2-7,TRBV9,CASSSTGAGSEQYF,TGTGCCAGCAGCTCGACGGGGGCAGGAAGCGAGCAGTACTTC
once,.,TRBJ2-7,TRBV27,CASTRLGRRDNEQYF,TGTGCCAGCACCCGATTGGGAAGGCGGGACAACGAGCAGTACTTC
.,TRBD1,TRBJ1-4,TRBV7-9,CASSTTGGYNQLFF,TGTGCCAGCAGCACAACAGGGGGTTACAACCAACTGTTTTTT
.,.,TRBJ2-7,TRBV15,CATSKRVTGEQYF,TGTGCCACCAGTAAGAGGGTTACGGGTGAGCAGTACTTC
.,TRBD1,TRBJ1-2,TRBV6-6,CASSYRQGLNYGYTF,TGTGCCAGCAGTTATAGACAGGGACTTAATTATGGCTACACCTTC
.,.,TRBJ1-2,TRBV9,CASSAGSGAGYGYTF,TGTGCCAGCAGCGCGGGTTCCGGGGCTGGCTATGGCTACACCTTC
.,.,TRBJ2-3,TRBV2,CASIRYTDTQYF,TGTGCCAGCATCAGATACACAGATACGCAGTATTTT
.,.,TRBJ1-1,TRBV6-5,CASIHPTGTEAFF,TGTGCCAGCATACATCCGACAGGAACTGAAGCTTTCTTT
.,.,TRBJ1-2,TRBV15,CATRTALNYGYTF,TGTGCCACAAGGACAGCCCTAAACTATGGCTACACCTTC
.,.,TRBJ1-5,TRBV7-2,CASRTGLNQPQHF,TGTGCCAGCAGAACAGGGTTGAATCAGCCCCAGCATTTT
.,TRBD1,TRBJ1-2,TRBV2,CASRGGQTGGANYGYTF,TGTGCCAGTCGTGGGGGACAGACAGGGGGCGCGAACTATGGCTACACCTTC
.,.,TRBJ2-5,TRBV21-1,CASSKEGRRGGRETQYF,TGTGCCAGCAGCAAAGAAGGTCGGCGGGGGGGCCGGGAGACCCAGTACTTC
.,TRBD1,TRBJ1-2,TRBV5-1,CASSFVGTGVGGYTF,TGCGCCAGCAGCTTCGTAGGGACAGGGGTAGGTGGCTACACCTTC
.,.,TRBJ1-5,TRBV5-6,CASSSAGSNQPQHF,TGTGCCAGCAGCTCTGCAGGTTCCAATCAGCCCCAGCATTTT
.,.,TRBJ2-1,TRBV7-2,CASSTFRDEQFF,TGTGCCAGCAGCACCTTTCGGGATGAGCAGTTCTTC
.,.,TRBJ2-2,TRBV5-4,CASSLPPTNTGELFF,TGTGCCAGCAGCTTGCCCCCGACTAACACCGGGGAGCTGTTTTTT
.,.,TRBJ1-1,TRBV28,CASSVRGGKPEAFF,TGTGCCAGCAGTGTCAGGGGAGGAAAGCCTGAAGCTTTCTTT
.,TRBD1,TRBJ1-1,TRBV7-2,CASSPRQGGTEAFF,TGTGCCAGCAGCCCCCGACAGGGAGGCACTGAAGCTTTCTTT
.,.,TRBJ1-1,TRBV7-9,CAIRGGTNTEAFF,TGTGCCATCCGAGGAGGTACGAACACTGAAGCTTTCTTT
.,.,TRBJ1-1,TRBV6-5,CASRPGGGTLEAFF,TGTGCCAGCAGGCCGGGTGGGGGAACTCTTGAAGCTTTCTTT
.,TRBD2,TRBJ2-4,TRBV5-1,CASSLSGGAKNIQYF,TGCGCCAGCAGCCTTAGCGGGGGAGCCAAAAACATTCAGTACTTC
.,.,TRBJ2-7,TRBV9,CASSAGVVSSYEQYF,TGTGCCAGCAGCGCGGGGGTCGTAAGCTCCTACGAGCAGTACTTC
.,.,TRBJ1-2,TRBV9,CASSWGTNYGYTF,TGTGCCAGCAGCTGGGGGACGAACTATGGCTACACCTTC
.,.,TRBJ1-5,TRBV5-6,CASSLGGRGNQPQHF,TGTGCCAGCAGCTTGGGGGGGAGGGGCAATCAGCCCCAGCATTTT
.,TRBD2,TRBJ2-4,TRBV9,CASSVGTSGRAKNIQYF,TGTGCCAGCAGCGTAGGGACTAGCGGGAGGGCCAAAAACATTCAGTACTTC
.,TRBD1,TRBJ1-5,TRBV6-1,CASSATGTSNQPQHF,TGTGCCAGCAGTGCGACAGGGACTAGCAATCAGCCCCAGCATTTT
.,.,TRBJ1-1,TRBV6-5,CASHIRPGLNTEAFF,TGTGCCAGCCATATTAGGCCAGGGTTGAACACTGAAGCTTTCTTT
.,TRBD1,TRBJ2-7,TRBV27,CASGPDRGSSYEQYF,TGTGCCAGCGGACCTGACAGGGGGAGCTCCTACGAGCAGTACTTC
.,TRBD1,TRBJ1-5,TRBV19,CASRGTGNSNQPQHF,TGTGCCAGTAGAGGGACAGGGAATAGCAATCAGCCCCAGCATTTT
.,TRBD1,TRBJ1-2,TRBV27,CASSLSALTGKNYGYTF,TGTGCCAGCAGTTTATCGGCATTGACAGGGAAAAACTATGGCTACACCTTC
few,.,TRBJ1-4,TRBV7-2,CASSLPQGIGEKLFF,TGTGCCAGCAGCTTACCACAGGGTATAGGTGAAAAACTGTTTTTT
.,TRBD2,TRBJ2-1,TRBV7-3,CASSLGGENEQFF,TGTGCCAGCAGCTTAGGGGGGGAAAATGAGCAGTTCTTC
once,.,TRBJ1-2,TRBV5-1,CASSPSRDGSYGYTF,TGCGCCAGCAGTCCCTCTCGGGACGGATCCTATGGCTACACCTTC
.,TRBD2,TRBJ2-1,TRBV27,CASSSLSGRDNEQFF,TGTGCCAGCAGTTCCCTTAGCGGGAGGGACAATGAGCAGTTCTTC
.,.,TRBJ2-7,TRBV5-1,CASSLTAYEQYF,TGCGCCAGCAGCTTGACAGCTTACGAGCAGTACTTC
.,.,TRBJ2-7,TRBV18,CASSPPGLGRHEQYF,TGTGCCAGCTCACCACCGGGACTGGGTCGACACGAGCAGTACTTC
.,TRBD1,TRBJ1-1,TRBV29-1,CSVYRGRSTEAFF,TGCAGCGTTTACAGGGGGCGCAGCACTGAAGCTTTCTTT
once,TRBD1,TRBJ1-1,TRBV6-5,CASSSPGTGKGFF,TGTGCCAGCAGTTCCCCCGGGACAGGGAAGGGGTTCTTT
.,TRBD2,TRBJ2-7,TRBV9,CASSTSAGGLAEQYF,TGTGCCAGCAGCACCTCGGCGGGAGGGTTAGCCGAGCAGTACTTC
.,.,TRBJ2-1,TRBV29-1,CSVDTYNEQFF,TGCAGCGTTGACACATACAATGAGCAGTTCTTC
.,.,TRBJ2-1,TRBV30,CAWSEGVWGVPYNEQFF,TGTGCCTGGAGTGAAGGGGTATGGGGGGTCCCCTACAATGAGCAGTTCTTC
.,TRBD1,TRBJ2-7,TRBV5-6,CASSWNRGYSYEQYF,TGTGCCAGCAGCTGGAACAGGGGGTACTCCTACGAGCAGTACTTC
.,.,TRBJ1-2,TRBV5-1,CASNPGQDYGYTF,TGCGCCAGCAACCCGGGACAAGACTATGGCTACACCTTC
.,TRBD1,TRBJ2-1,TRBV30,CAWSSGQANSNEQFF,TGTGCCTGGTCTTCAGGACAGGCGAATTCCAATGAGCAGTTCTTC
once,TRBD2,TRBJ2-7,TRBV13,CASSLGASGSYEQYF,TGTGCCAGCAGCTTAGGGGCTAGCGGGTCCTACGAGCAGTACTTC
.,.,TRBJ1-5,TRBV19,CASSIPAGYQPQHF,TGTGCCAGTAGTATCCCCGCAGGATATCAGCCCCAGCATTTT